This T cell receptor (beta chain) was profiled in a study of regulatory T cells in long-lasting Graves disease. Regarding the study as a whole: For persistent Graves' patients, TCR diversity was lower than for newly diagnosed ones.

Time point described: newly diagnosed GD, antithyroid drugs for less than 3 months. RNA from PBMCs was the source of the TCR library. Arm-PCR of CDR3 regions and iRepertoire HTBI primers were used to build TCR beta libraries. MiXCR, applied by TCRdb to the multiplex PCR reads, yields one record per CDR3 protein. The repertoire holds approximately 350,000 distinct CDR3 sequences, 15% to 20% seen once, with roughly 21% in the top ten. This clonotype was observed many times. What it binds is not known. In germline, CDR1 is GTSNPN, CDR2 SVGIG (reference sequence). The CDR3 is 13 amino acids. V lost 5 bases and J lost 9; bases outside the gene matches: 7. These sequences were also reported in another study, on T cells in Graves' hyperthyroidism and ophthalmopathy. That publication notes: Stability of Graves' hyperthyroidism was defined as absent ophthalmopathy progression within 18 months. First-round RT-PCR with HTBI primers amplified the TCR CDR3 region.

This sequence originates from a woman under 30 with Graves disease. The chain is built from TRBV30 and TRBJ2-7, with 13 bases identical to TRBD2. Here the sequenced sample was peripheral blood mononuclear cells (PBMCs), taken at new diagnosis, from a patient treated with antithyroid drugs. CDR3 amino acids: CAWSGLAGPGQYF. For the CDR3, the DNA is TGTGCCTGGTCGGGACTAGCGGGGCCTGGGCAGTACTTC.